These 11 T cell receptor beta chains share one sample of origin, sequenced in a study of blood T cell repertoires in COVID-19. Method: immunoSEQ multiplex PCR; TCRdb's copy keeps in-frame clones and lacks some. This table holds 50,000 to 70,000 clones, about 90% found once. The sequencing sample was made of peripheral blood. The receptors stem from a man aged 55-75 years with acute or convalescent COVID-19.

This clone was counted between two and nine times. V usage is TRBV5-1 and J usage is TRBJ2-1, with TRBD2 matching over 11 bases. V lost 1 base and J lost 8; bases outside the gene matches: 2. The length of the CDR3 is 14 residues. The germline V gene has CDR1 SGHRS and CDR2 YFSETQ. CDR3 DNA sequence: TGCGCCAGCAGCTTGACTAGCGGGAGTCATGAGCAGTTCTTC. Protein: CASSLTSGSHEQFF.

This chain uses TRBV2 with TRBJ2-1; 7 positions match TRBD2. CDR1 and CDR2 (germline): SNHLY, FYNNEI. Trimming cost V 2 bases and J 10 bases; bases outside gene matches: 17. The CDR3 has 17 amino acids. As DNA, the CDR3 is TGTGCCAGCAGTGAACTATCTGGAAGGGTGGCGGGAGAAGAGCAGTTCTTC. It codes for CASSELSGRVAGEEQFF.

V is TRBV7-9 and J is TRBJ2-7; perhaps TRBD2 as D (6 bases). CDR1 is SEHNR, CDR2 FQNEAQ, per germline (reference sequence). The CDR3 runs to 14 residues. V was clipped by 1 base and J by 2 bases, with 9 bases between them. CDR3 loop: CASSLGGLAYEQYF. The CDR3 DNA reads TGTGCCAGCAGCTTAGGGGGACTCGCCTACGAGCAGTACTTC.

The gene calls are TRBV7-2 and TRBJ1-1, with 8 bases matching TRBD1. This CDR3 contains 14 residues. CDR1 SGHTA and CDR2 FQGNSA come from the germline V gene. J was trimmed by 3 bases and V by 2 bases; bases with no gene match: 2. The CDR3 here is CASSLQTGDTEAFF. CDR3 coding DNA: TGTGCCAGCAGCTTACAGACAGGGGACACTGAAGCTTTCTTT.

V is TRBV19 and J is TRBJ1-4; perhaps TRBD1 as D (5 bases). V was trimmed by 6 bases and J by 0 bases, leaving 14 bases between them. CDR1 and CDR2 (germline): LNHDA, SQIVND (reference sequence). The CDR3 contains 16 residues. In DNA, the CDR3 is TGTGCCAGTAGCAAGGGGTCAGCCGCAACTAATGAAAAACTGTTTTTT. This encodes CASSKGSAATNEKLFF.

The genes are TRBV5-1 and TRBJ2-2; TRBD2 matches at 9 bases. This CDR3 contains 15 residues. The V gene's germline CDR1 is SGHRS and CDR2 YFSETQ. V shed 5 bases, J shed 6 bases, and the junction held 8 bases outside the gene matches. The DNA for the CDR3 is TGCGCCAGCAGGTCTAGCGGGATAACGGCCGGGGAGCTGTTTTTT. Protein sequence: CASRSSGITAGELFF.

The chain joins TRBV6-2 or TRBV6-3 to TRBJ2-5; D remains ambiguous. The CDR3 loop spans 11 amino acids. V lost 5 bases and J lost 5, with 6 bases in between. Germline values: CDR1 MNHEY, CDR2 SVGEGT. CDR3 protein: CASSRSETQYF. The DNA for the CDR3 is TGTGCCAGCAGTAGGAGCGAGACCCAGTACTTC.

V usage is TRBV5-4 and J usage is TRBJ1-6, with 9 positions matching TRBD1. Germline CDR1 reads SGHNT; CDR2 reads YYREEE (reference sequence). Losses at the gene ends were 3 bases for V and 9 bases for J; bases not matched to a gene: 7. The CDR3 has 15 residues. CDR3 in amino acids: CASSSGQGIGSPLHF. Written as DNA, the CDR3 is TGTGCCAGCAGCTCGGGACAGGGTATTGGTTCACCCCTCCACTTT. The whole variable domain, filled in from reference TRBV5-4 and TRBJ1-6, reads ETGVTQSPTHLIKTRGQQVTLRCSSQSGHNTVSWYQQALGQGPQFIFQYYREEENGRGNFPPRFSGLQFPNYSSELNVNALELDDSALYLCASSSGQGIGSPLHFGNGTRLTVT.

The DNA for the CDR3 is TGTGCCAGCAGTTTGGAACAGGGTGGGGAGCAGTACTTC. Amino acids: CASSLEQGGEQYF. The chain has TRBV12-3 or TRBV12-4 and TRBJ2-7; D might be TRBD1 (6 bases). V dropped 3 bases and J dropped 7 bases, with 13 bases sitting between them. This CDR3 region has 13 residues.

The chain uses TRBV5-6 and TRBJ2-5; 9 positions agree with TRBD2. J was trimmed by 5 bases and V by 4 bases; bases with no gene match: 3. Germline V gene data show CDR1 as SGHDT and CDR2 as YYEEEE. This CDR3 region has 13 residues. In DNA form, the CDR3 reads TGTGCCAGCAGCGAGAGCGGGAGGGAGACCCAGTACTTC. Translated, it gives CASSESGRETQYF.

The chain couples TRBV5-6 to TRBJ1-2; D gene uncertain. V lost 1 base and J lost 2, with 15 bases in between. The CDR3 runs 16 residues. Germline V CDR1 and CDR2: SGHDT, YYEEEE. The CDR3 loop reads CASSLTTGDWNYGYTF. The CDR3 DNA reads TGTGCCAGCAGCTTGACGACCGGAGACTGGAACTATGGCTACACCTTC.